This T cell receptor (beta chain) is from a study of cytomegalovirus exposure and HLA in healthy donors. General study results and limits: Cytomegalovirus association was listed for about 180 TCR beta chains.

V was clipped by 7 bases and J by 6 bases; unmatched bases: 7. Germline values: CDR1 MNHNS, CDR2 SASEGT. The CDR3 runs to 15 residues. A multiplex PCR was run with 60 Vbeta primers and 13 Jbeta primers. Per the original methods: Among the unique TCR beta chains that a later analysis counted, about 84 million in all, approximately 12 million were shared. Sequenced by immunoSEQ multiplex PCR; TCRdb stores in-frame clones only, minus some. V and J calls and clone size are copied from that table; D and trimming were computed from the DNA. Altogether roughly 130,000 clones are present, 70% to 85% being singletons, with the ten largest covering 1.5% to 2%. This clone appeared a few times. Its antigen remains unidentified. Nominally healthy donors were sampled, though unrecorded immune exposures were likely.

The source of this sequence is a boy aged 10-17 years in good health and CMV-seronegative. The chain joins TRBV6-1 to TRBJ1-6; 9 nucleotides match TRBD1. The sequencing input was PBMCs. The CDR3 sequence: CASKEPGQGNSPLHF. CDR3 bases: TGTGCCAGCAAGGAACCGGGACAGGGTAATTCACCCCTCCACTTT.